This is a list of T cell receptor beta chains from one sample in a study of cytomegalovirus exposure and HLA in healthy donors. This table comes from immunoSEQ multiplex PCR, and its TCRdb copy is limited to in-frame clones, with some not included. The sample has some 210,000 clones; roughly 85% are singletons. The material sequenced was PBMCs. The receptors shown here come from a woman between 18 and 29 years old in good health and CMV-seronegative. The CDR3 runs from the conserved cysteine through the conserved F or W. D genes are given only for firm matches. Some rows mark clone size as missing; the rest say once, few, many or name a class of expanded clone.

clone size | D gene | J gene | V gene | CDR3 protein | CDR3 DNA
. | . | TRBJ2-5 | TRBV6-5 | CAARGGTETQYF | TGTGCCGCGCGTGGCGGGACAGAGACCCAGTACTTC
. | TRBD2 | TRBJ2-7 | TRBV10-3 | CAISDPGRGLSYEQYF | TGTGCCATCAGTGACCCGGGGAGGGGACTCTCCTACGAGCAGTACTTC
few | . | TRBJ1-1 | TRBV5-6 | CASSLRDGTEAFF | TGTGCCAGCAGCTTGCGGGATGGCACTGAAGCTTTCTTT
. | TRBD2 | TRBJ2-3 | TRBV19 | CASSMTRGVTDTQYF | TGTGCCAGTAGTATGACGCGGGGGGTCACAGATACGCAGTATTTT
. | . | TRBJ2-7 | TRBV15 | CATSRVLGEQYF | TGTGCCACCAGCAGAGTATTGGGTGAGCAGTACTTC
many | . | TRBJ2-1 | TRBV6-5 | CASSYSPLRWFF | TGTGCCAGCAGTTACTCTCCCTTAAGATGGTTCTTC
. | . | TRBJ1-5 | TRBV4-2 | CASSLSRGNQPQHF | TGTGCCAGCAGCCTCTCCAGGGGTAACCAGCCCCAGCATTTT
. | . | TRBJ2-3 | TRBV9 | CASSSPLGDTEIPSTDTQYF | TGTGCCAGCAGCTCCCCCCTGGGGGACACCGAAATACCTAGCACAGATACGCAGTATTTT
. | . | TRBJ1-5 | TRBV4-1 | CASSQGENQPQHF | TGCGCCAGCAGCCAGGGAGAGAATCAGCCCCAGCATTTT
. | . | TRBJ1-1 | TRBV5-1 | CASSLRRNTEAFF | TGCGCCAGCAGCTTACGGAGGAACACTGAAGCTTTCTTT
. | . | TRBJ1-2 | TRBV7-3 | CASRLDPANYGYTF | TGTGCCAGCAGGCTGGATCCCGCTAACTATGGCTACACCTTC
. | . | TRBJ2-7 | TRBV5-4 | CASSQSGSTSVEQYF | TGTGCCAGCAGCCAGTCGGGCTCCACCTCCGTCGAGCAGTACTTC
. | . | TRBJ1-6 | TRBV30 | CAWSVAQLNNSPLHF | TGTGCCTGGAGTGTAGCGCAGTTGAATAATTCACCCCTCCACTTT
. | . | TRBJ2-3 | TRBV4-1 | CASSQDRMRGYTDTQYF | TGCGCCAGCAGCCAAGATCGGATGCGGGGCTACACAGATACGCAGTATTTT
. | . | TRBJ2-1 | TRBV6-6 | CASSYSGRGWNEQFF | TGTGCCAGCAGTTACTCAGGCAGGGGTTGGAATGAGCAGTTCTTC
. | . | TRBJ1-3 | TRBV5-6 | CASSLGQTGNTIYF | TGTGCCAGCAGCCTCGGACAGACTGGAAACACCATATATTTT
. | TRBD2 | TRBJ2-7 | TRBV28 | CASSLLAGGYYEQYF | TGTGCCAGCAGTTTACTAGCGGGGGGCTACTACGAGCAGTACTTC
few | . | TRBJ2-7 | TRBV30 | CAWSVGQAYEQYF | TGTGCCTGGAGTGTGGGACAAGCTTACGAGCAGTACTTC
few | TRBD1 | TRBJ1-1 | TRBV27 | CASSVSGQGGTEAFF | TGTGCCAGCAGTGTCTCCGGACAGGGCGGCACTGAAGCTTTCTTT
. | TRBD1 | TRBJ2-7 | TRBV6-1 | CASSEAGTGTYEQYF | TGTGCCAGCAGTGAAGCGGGGACAGGGACCTACGAGCAGTACTTC
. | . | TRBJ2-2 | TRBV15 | CATARGPNTGELFF | TGTGCCACCGCACGGGGGCCGAACACCGGGGAGCTGTTTTTT
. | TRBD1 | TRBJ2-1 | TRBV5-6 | CASSYPDRYAYNEQFF | TGTGCCAGCAGCTACCCGGACAGGTATGCCTACAATGAGCAGTTCTTC
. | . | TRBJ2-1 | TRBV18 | CASSTPRNNEQFF | TGTGCCAGCTCCACCCCCCGAAACAATGAGCAGTTCTTC
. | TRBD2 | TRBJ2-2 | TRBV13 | CASSEPSGGSGELFF | TGTGCCAGCAGCGAACCAAGCGGGGGTTCTGGGGAGCTGTTTTTT
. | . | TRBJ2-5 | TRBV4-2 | CASSQDSLQETQYF | TGTGCCAGCAGCCAAGACTCCCTCCAAGAGACCCAGTACTTC
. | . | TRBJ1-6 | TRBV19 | CASAAAGYRWRSPLHF | TGTGCCAGTGCTGCAGCGGGGTACAGATGGAGATCACCCCTCCACTTT
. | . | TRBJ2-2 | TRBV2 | CASSPENTGELFF | TGTGCCAGCAGCCCGGAGAACACCGGGGAGCTGTTTTTT
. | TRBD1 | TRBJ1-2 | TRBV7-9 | CASSSRTGGYLGYTF | TGTGCCAGCAGCTCGCGGACAGGGGGCTACTTGGGCTACACCTTC
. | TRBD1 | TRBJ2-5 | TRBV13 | CASSIARTGPETQYF | TGTGCCAGCAGCATAGCTAGGACAGGGCCAGAGACCCAGTACTTC
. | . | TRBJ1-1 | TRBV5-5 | CASSLAPSGNTEAFF | TGTGCCAGCAGCTTGGCGCCCAGTGGGAACACTGAAGCTTTCTTT
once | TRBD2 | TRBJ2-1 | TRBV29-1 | CSSTGGSYNEQFF | TGCAGCTCTACGGGGGGGTCTTACAATGAGCAGTTCTTC
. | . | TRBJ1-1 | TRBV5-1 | CASSLGDRTEAFF | TGCGCCAGCAGCTTGGGCGATAGAACTGAAGCTTTCTTT
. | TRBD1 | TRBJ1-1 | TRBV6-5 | CASSPSSGGWGAFF | TGTGCCAGCAGTCCCTCATCAGGGGGTTGGGGAGCTTTCTTT
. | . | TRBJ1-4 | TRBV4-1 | CASSATPGGDEKLFF | TGCGCCAGCAGCGCTACCCCAGGAGGCGATGAAAAACTGTTTTTT
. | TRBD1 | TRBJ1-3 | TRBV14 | CASSQGVTGGSSGNTIYF | TGTGCCAGCAGCCAAGGAGTGACAGGGGGTTCGTCTGGAAACACCATATATTTT
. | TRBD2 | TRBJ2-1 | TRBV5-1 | CASSLARDGRAHNEQFF | TGCGCCAGCAGCTTGGCCCGCGACGGGAGGGCCCACAATGAGCAGTTCTTC
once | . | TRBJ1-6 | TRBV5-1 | CASSFLDRTSNSPLHF | TGCGCCAGCAGCTTCTTGGACCGAACCTCGAATTCACCCCTCCACTTT